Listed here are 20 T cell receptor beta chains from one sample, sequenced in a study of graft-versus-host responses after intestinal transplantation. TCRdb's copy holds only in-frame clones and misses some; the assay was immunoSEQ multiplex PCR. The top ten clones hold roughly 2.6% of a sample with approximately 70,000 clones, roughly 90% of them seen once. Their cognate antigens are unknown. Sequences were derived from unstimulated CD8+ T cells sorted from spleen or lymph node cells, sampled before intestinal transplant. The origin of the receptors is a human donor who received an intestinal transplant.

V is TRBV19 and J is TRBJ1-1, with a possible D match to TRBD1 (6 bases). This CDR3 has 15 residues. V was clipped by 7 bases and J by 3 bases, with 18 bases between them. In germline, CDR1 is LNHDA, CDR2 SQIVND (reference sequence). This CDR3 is CASMGEGGADTEAFF. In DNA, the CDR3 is TGTGCCAGTATGGGGGAGGGGGGCGCCGACACTGAAGCTTTCTTT.

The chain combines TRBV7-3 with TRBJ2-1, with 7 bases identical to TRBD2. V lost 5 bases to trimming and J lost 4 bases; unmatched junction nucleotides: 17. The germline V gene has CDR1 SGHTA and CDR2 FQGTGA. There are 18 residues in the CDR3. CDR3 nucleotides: TGTGCCAGCAGCCACTTCCTAAGCGGGAACCTGAGGTACAATGAGCAGTTCTTC. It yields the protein CASSHFLSGNLRYNEQFF.

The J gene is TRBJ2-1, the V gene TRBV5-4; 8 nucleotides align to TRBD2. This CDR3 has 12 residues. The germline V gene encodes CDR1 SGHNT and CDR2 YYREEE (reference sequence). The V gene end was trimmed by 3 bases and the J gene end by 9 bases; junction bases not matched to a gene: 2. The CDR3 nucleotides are TGTGCCAGCAGCTGGGCGGGGGGTGAGCAGTTCTTC. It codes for CASSWAGGEQFF.

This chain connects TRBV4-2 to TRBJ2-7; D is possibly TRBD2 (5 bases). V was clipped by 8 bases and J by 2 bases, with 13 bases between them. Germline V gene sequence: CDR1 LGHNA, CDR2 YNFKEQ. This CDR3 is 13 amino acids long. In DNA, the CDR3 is TGTGCCAGCGGCGACGGGATGACCTACGAGCAGTACTTC. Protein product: CASGDGMTYEQYF.

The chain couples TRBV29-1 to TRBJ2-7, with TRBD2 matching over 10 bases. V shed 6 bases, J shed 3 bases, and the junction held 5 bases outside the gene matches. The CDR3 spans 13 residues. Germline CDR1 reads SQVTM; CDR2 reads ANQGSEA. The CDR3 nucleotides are TGCAGCGTCTTACTAGCGGGGATCTACGAGCAGTACTTC. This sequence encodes CSVLLAGIYEQYF.

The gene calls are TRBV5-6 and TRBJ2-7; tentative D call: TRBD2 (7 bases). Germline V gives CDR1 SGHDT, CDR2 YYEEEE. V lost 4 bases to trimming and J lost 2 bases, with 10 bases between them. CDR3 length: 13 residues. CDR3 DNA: TGTGCCAGCAGCCCCGGGGGGCCCTACGAGCAGTACTTC. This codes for CASSPGGPYEQYF.

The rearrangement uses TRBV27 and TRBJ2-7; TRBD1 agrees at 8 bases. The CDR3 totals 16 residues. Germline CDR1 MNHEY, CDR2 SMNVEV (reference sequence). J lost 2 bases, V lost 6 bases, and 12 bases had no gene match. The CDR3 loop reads CASRLRGQDYTYEQYF. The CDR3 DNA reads TGTGCCAGCAGACTAAGGGGACAGGATTACACCTACGAGCAGTACTTC.

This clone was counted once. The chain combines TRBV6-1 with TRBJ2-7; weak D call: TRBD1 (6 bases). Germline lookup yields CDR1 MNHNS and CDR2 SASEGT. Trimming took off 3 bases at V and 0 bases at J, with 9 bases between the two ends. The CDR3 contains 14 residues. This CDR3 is CASSDDRSSYEQYF. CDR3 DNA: TGTGCCAGCAGTGACGACAGGAGCTCCTACGAGCAGTACTTC.

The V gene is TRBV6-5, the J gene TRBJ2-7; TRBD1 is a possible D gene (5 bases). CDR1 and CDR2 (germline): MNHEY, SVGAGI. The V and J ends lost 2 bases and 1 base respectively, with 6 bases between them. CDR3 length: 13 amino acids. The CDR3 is CASSYGASYEQYF. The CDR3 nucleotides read TGTGCCAGCAGTTACGGGGCTTCCTACGAGCAGTACTTC.

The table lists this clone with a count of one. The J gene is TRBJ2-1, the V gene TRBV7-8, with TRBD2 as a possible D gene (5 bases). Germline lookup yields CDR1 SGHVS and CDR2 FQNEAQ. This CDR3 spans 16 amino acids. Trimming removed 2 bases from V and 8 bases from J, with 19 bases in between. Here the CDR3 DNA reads TGTGCCAGCAGCTTATTCGTTTCGGCGGCGGGCGATGAGCAGTTCTTC. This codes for CASSLFVSAAGDEQFF.

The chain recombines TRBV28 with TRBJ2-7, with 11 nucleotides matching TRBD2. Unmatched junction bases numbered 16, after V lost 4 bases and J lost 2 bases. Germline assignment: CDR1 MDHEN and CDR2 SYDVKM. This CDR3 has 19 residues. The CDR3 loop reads CASSSPRMLAGGSTYEQYF. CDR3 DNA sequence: TGTGCCAGCAGTTCCCCGCGCATGCTAGCGGGGGGCTCCACCTACGAGCAGTACTTC.

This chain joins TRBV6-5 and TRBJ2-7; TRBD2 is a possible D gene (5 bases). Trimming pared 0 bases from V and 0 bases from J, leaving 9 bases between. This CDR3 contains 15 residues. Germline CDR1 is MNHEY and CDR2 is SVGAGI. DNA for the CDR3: TGTGCCAGCAGTTACTCGAGCGGTCACTCCTACGAGCAGTACTTC. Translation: CASSYSSGHSYEQYF.

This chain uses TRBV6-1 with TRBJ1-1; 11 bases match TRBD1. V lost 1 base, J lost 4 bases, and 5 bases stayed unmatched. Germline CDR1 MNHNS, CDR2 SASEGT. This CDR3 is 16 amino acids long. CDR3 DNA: TGTGCCAGCAGTGAAGGGTTAGGGACAGGGGGCACTGAAGCTTTCTTT. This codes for CASSEGLGTGGTEAFF.

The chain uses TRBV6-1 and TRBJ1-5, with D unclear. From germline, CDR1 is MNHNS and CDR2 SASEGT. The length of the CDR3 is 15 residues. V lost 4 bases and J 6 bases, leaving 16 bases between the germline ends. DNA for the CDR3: TGTGCCAGCAGTGCTCGACAATCGTTAGTTCAGCCCCAGCATTTT. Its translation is CASSARQSLVQPQHF.

The CDR3 is CASTDGGLSTDTQYF. The CDR3 DNA reads TGTGCCAGCACCGACGGCGGACTCAGCACAGATACGCAGTATTTT. This chain joins TRBV6-6 and TRBJ2-3, with D possibly matching TRBD2 (5 bases). Germline assignment: CDR1 MNHNY and CDR2 SVGAGI (reference sequence). CDR3 length: 15 amino acids. V was cut by 7 bases and J by 0 bases, with 14 bases left in between.

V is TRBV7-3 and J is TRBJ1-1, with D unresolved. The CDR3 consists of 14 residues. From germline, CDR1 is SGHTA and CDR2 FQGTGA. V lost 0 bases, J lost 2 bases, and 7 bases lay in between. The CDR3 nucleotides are TGTGCCAGCAGCTTAACAGGAGATAACACTGAAGCTTTCTTT. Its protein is CASSLTGDNTEAFF.

Here the CDR3 DNA reads TGTGCCAGCAGTTTAGGGAAGCGGGAGATGGACGGGGAGCTGTTTTTT. Its protein is CASSLGKREMDGELFF. This rearrangement joins TRBV28 to TRBJ2-2; 8 bases are a match to TRBD2. CDR1 and CDR2 from the germline V gene are MDHEN and SYDVKM. The V gene end was trimmed by 2 bases and the J gene end by 7 bases; junction bases not matched to a gene: 9. This CDR3 has 16 amino acids.

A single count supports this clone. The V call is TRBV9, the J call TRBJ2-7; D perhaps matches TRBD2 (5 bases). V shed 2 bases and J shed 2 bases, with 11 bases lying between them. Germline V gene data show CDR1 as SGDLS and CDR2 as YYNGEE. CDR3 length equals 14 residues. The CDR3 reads CASSVGEGPYEQYF. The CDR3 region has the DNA TGTGCCAGCAGCGTGGGAGAGGGCCCCTACGAGCAGTACTTC.

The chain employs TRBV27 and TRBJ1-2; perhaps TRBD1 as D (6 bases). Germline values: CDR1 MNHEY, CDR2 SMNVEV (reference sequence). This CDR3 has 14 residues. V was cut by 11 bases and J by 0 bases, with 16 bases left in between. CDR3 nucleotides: TGTGCCGCCCCACAGGGCCCATCTAACTATGGCTACACCTTC. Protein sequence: CAAPQGPSNYGYTF.

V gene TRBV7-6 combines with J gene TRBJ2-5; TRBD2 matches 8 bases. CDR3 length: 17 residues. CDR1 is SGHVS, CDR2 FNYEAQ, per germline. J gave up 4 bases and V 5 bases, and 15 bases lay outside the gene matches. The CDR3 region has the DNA TGTGCCAGCAGCCCGGGGGGGCGGGGGTTTTTAGGAGAGACCCAGTACTTC. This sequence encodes CASSPGGRGFLGETQYF.